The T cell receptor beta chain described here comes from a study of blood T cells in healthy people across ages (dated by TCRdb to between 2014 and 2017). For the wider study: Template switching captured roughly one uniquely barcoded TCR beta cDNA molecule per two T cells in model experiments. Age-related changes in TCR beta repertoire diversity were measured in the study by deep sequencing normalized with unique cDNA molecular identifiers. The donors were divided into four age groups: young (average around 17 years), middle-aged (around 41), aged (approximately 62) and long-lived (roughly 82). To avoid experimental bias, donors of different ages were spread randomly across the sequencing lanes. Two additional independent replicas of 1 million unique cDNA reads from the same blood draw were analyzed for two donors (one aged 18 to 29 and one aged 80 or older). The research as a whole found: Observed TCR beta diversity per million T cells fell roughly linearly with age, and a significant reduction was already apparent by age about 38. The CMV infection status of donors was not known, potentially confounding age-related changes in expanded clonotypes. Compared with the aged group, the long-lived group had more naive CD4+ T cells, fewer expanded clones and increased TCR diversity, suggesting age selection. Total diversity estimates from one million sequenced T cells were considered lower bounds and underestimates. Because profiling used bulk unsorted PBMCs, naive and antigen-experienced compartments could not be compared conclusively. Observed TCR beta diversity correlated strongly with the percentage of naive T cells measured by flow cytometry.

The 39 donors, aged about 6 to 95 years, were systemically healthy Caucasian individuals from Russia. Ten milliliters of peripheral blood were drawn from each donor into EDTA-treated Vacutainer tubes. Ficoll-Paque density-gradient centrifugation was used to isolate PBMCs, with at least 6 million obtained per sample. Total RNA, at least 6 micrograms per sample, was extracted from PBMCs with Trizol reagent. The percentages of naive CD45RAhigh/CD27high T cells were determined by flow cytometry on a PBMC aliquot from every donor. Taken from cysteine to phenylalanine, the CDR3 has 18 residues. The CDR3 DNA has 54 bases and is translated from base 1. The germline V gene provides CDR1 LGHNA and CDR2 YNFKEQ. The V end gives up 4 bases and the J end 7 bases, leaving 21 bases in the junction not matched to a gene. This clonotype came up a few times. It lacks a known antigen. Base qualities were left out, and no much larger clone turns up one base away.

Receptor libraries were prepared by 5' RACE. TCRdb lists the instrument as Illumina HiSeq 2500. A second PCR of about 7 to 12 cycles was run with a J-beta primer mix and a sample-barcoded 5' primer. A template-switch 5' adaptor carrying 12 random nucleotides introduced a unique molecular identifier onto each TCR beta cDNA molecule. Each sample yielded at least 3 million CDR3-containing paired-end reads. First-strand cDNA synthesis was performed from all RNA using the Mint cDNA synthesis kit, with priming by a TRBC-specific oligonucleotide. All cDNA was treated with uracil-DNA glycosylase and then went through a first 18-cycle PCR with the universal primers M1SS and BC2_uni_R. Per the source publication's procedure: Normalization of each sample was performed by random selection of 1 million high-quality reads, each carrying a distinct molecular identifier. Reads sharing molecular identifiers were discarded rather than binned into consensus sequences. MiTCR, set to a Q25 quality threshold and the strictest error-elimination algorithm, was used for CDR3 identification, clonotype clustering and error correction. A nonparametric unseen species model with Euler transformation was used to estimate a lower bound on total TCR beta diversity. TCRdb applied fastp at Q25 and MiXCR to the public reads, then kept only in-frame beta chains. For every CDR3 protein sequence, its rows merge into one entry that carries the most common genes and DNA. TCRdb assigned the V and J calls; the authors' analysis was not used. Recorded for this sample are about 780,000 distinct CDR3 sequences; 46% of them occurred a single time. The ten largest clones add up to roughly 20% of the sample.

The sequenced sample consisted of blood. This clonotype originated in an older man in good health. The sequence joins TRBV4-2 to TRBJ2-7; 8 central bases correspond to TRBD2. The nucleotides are TGTGCCAGCAGCCTATACACGGCGACGGGAGGGCCGGGGAATGAGCAGTACTTC. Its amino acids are CASSLYTATGGPGNEQYF.